This T cell receptor (beta chain) was retrieved from a study of T cells in Graves' hyperthyroidism and ophthalmopathy. TCR beta CDR3 sequences were amplified from RNA transcripts. The HTBI set primed first-round TCR CDR3 RT-PCR. Each CDR3 protein gets one entry after TCRdb re-called the multiplex PCR reads with MiXCR. The table records under 400,000 distinct CDR3 sequences, around 15% of them present only once. This CDR3 comprises 14 residues. Germline assignment: CDR1 LGHNT and CDR2 FRNRAP. V was pared by 8 bases and J by 2 bases, with 14 bases between. The source material was blood. This TCR was recovered from a woman in her fifties or sixties with Graves' ophthalmopathy. The V gene is TRBV12-5, the J gene TRBJ2-3; D is tentatively TRBD1 or TRBD2 (5 bases each). CDR3 sequence reads: CASYRDHLTDTQYF. The CDR3 DNA sequence: TGTGCTAGTTACCGGGACCACCTCACAGATACGCAGTATTTT. Full variable domain (missing parts from reference TRBV12-5 and TRBJ2-3): DARVTQTPRHKVTEMGQEVTMRCQPILGHNTVFWYRQTMMQGLELLAYFRNRAPLDDSGMPKDRFSAEMPDATLATLKIQPSEPRDSAVYFCASYRDHLTDTQYFGPGTRLTVL.